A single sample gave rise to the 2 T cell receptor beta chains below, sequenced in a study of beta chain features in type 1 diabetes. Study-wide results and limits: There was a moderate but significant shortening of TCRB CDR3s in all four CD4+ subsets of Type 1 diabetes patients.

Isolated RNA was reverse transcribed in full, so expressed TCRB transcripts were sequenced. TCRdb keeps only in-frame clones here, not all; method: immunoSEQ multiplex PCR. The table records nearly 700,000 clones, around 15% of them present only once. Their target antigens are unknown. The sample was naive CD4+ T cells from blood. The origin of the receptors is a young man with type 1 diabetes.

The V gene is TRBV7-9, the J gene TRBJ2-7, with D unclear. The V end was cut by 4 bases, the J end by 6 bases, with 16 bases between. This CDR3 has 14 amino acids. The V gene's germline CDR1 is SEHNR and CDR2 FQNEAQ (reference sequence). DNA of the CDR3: TGTGCCAGCAGCTCGGACCCCAACGACGGCGAGCAGTACTTC. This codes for CASSSDPNDGEQYF. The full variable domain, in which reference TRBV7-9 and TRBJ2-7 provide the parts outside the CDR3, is DTGVSQNPRHKITKRGQNVTFRCDPISEHNRLYWYRQTLGQGPEFLTYFQNEAQLEKSRLLSDRFSAERPKGSFSTLEIQRTEQGDSAMYLCASSSDPNDGEQYFGPGTRLTVT.

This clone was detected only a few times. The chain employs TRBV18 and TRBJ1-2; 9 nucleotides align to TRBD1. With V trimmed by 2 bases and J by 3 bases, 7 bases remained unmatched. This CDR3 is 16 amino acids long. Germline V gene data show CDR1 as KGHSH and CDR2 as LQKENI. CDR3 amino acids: CASSPVGQGVDYGYTF. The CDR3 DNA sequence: TGTGCCAGCTCACCAGTGGGACAGGGCGTGGACTATGGCTACACCTTC.